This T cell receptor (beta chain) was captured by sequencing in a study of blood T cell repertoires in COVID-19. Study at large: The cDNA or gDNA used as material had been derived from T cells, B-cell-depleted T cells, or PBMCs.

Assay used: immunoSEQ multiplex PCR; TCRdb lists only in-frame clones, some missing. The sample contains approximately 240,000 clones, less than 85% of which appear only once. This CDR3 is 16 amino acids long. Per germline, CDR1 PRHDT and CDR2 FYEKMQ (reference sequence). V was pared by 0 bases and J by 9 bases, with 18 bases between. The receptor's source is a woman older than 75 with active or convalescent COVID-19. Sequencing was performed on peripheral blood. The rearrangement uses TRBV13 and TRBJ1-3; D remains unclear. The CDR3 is CASSLGLGDAAGTIYF. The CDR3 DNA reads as TGTGCCAGCAGCTTAGGCCTCGGAGACGCGGCCGGCACCATATATTTT. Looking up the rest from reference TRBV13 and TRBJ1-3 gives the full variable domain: AAGVIQSPRHLIKEKRETATLKCYPIPRHDTVYWYQQGPGQDPQFLISFYEKMQSDKGSIPDRFSAQQFSDYHSELNMSSLELGDSALYFCASSLGLGDAAGTIYFGEGSWLTVV.